These T cell receptor beta chains were read from a single sample in a study of cytotoxic CD8 clonotypes in ibrutinib-treated CLL. Profiled with immunoSEQ multiplex PCR; TCRdb holds only in-frame clones, not every one. Of around 300,000 clones in the sample, 80% were seen once. The material sequenced was PBMCs, taken before ibrutinib treatment. The receptors were sampled from a human donor with chronic lymphocytic leukemia. Both conserved end residues are part of each CDR3. A D gene is named only where the DNA matches it firmly. Clone size appears in some rows only: once, few, many, or a class for an expanded clone.

J | D | size | V | DNA | CDR3
TRBJ2-7 | TRBD2 | NA | TRBV10-1 | TGCGCCAGCAGTGAGTCGTTTAGCGGGAGCCGGGACGAGCAGTACTTC | CASSESFSGSRDEQYF
TRBJ1-2 | NA | NA | TRBV18 | TGTGCCAGCTCACCACCGGACAGTTGGGATTATGGCTACACCTTC | CASSPPDSWDYGYTF
TRBJ1-1 | TRBD1 | NA | TRBV7-8 | TGTGCCAGCAGCTTTGACAGGGTAAATTTAGGGGGCACTGAAGCTTTCTTT | CASSFDRVNLGGTEAFF
TRBJ2-3 | TRBD1 | NA | TRBV30 | TGTGCCTGGATGACAGGGGGCACAGATACGCAGTATTTT | CAWMTGGTDTQYF
TRBJ1-2 | NA | NA | TRBV29-1 | TGCAGCGTTGGAGGACTTGGGGGCTACACCTTC | CSVGGLGGYTF
TRBJ2-7 | NA | NA | TRBV7-2 | TGTGCCAGCAGCCCAACCCCGAGGGAGAATCACGAGCAGTACTTC | CASSPTPRENHEQYF
TRBJ2-5 | NA | NA | TRBV28 | TGTGCCAGCAGCCTTGGCGGGGGCTGGGAGACCCAGTACTTC | CASSLGGGWETQYF
TRBJ1-4 | NA | NA | TRBV5-5 | TGTGCCAGCAGCTTGGAGGCGAGGGGAAAACTGTTTTTT | CASSLEARGKLFF
TRBJ1-4 | NA | NA | TRBV7-2 | TGTGCCAGCAGCTTAGACAGCTTTGCAACTAATGAAAAACTGTTTTTT | CASSLDSFATNEKLFF
TRBJ2-7 | TRBD1 | NA | TRBV7-2 | TGTGCCAGCAGCTCCGGGACAGGGCCGACCGGGCAGTACTTC | CASSSGTGPTGQYF
TRBJ2-2 | NA | NA | TRBV12-1 | TGTGCCAGCAGCTTTGCCGGGACTTACAATTCGAACACCGGGGAGCTGTTTTTT | CASSFAGTYNSNTGELFF
TRBJ1-2 | NA | NA | TRBV28 | TGTGCCTCCCGCCAGCAGGGGACTAACTATGGCTACACCTTC | CASRQQGTNYGYTF
TRBJ2-2 | TRBD1 | few | TRBV7-9 | TGTGCCAGCAGCTCGGGACAGACGAACACCGGGGAGCTGTTTTTT | CASSSGQTNTGELFF
TRBJ2-4 | TRBD1 | NA | TRBV11-2 | TGTGCCAGCAGCCAGGGAACAGGGGTCCAGTACTTC | CASSQGTGVQYF
TRBJ2-3 | TRBD1 | NA | TRBV4-2 | TGTGCCAGCAGCCAAGTGTTAAGGGGGCGAAGCACAGATACGCAGTATTTT | CASSQVLRGRSTDTQYF
TRBJ2-3 | TRBD1 | NA | TRBV28 | TGTGCCAGCAGTATCTCGACAGGGTGGGGCACAGATACGCAGTATTTT | CASSISTGWGTDTQYF
TRBJ2-5 | TRBD1 | NA | TRBV27 | TGTGCCAGCAGTTTATCGTACAGGGGGGTCCAAGAGACCCAGTACTTC | CASSLSYRGVQETQYF
TRBJ2-7 | TRBD1 | NA | TRBV4-3 | TGCGCCAGCAGCCACCGGGACAGGGGAACTTACGAGCAGTACTTC | CASSHRDRGTYEQYF
TRBJ2-1 | NA | NA | TRBV4-2 | TGTGCCAGCAGCCAAAGTGGGGACCAGTTCTTC | CASSQSGDQFF
TRBJ2-4 | NA | NA | TRBV2 | TGTGCCAGCAGAGCAAGTCCGGGACAATCGGTTCAGTACTTC | CASRASPGQSVQYF
TRBJ2-1 | NA | NA | TRBV7-3 | TGTGCCAGCAGCTTAACGAGGGACGGAGTCTACAATGAGCAGTTCTTC | CASSLTRDGVYNEQFF
TRBJ1-2 | NA | NA | TRBV11-3 | TGTGCCAGCAGCTTTTCGGGGGCGAAGGGCTACACCTTC | CASSFSGAKGYTF
TRBJ1-3 | NA | few | TRBV5-6 | TGTGCCAGCAGCCGGACAGACTCTGGAAACACCATATATTTT | CASSRTDSGNTIYF
TRBJ1-5 | NA | NA | TRBV5-5 | TGTGCCAGCAGCTGGACCGCAAATCAGCCCCAGCATTTT | CASSWTANQPQHF
TRBJ2-3 | TRBD2 | NA | TRBV19 | TGTGCCAGTAGTATCGGGGGGGGCACAGATACGCAGTATTTT | CASSIGGGTDTQYF
TRBJ2-4 | NA | NA | TRBV2 | TGTGCCAGCAGTGGCCAGTACTTC | CASSGQYF
TRBJ2-7 | NA | few | TRBV20-1 | TGCAGTGCCCTAACTAGCTACGAGCAGTACTTC | CSALTSYEQYF
TRBJ1-1 | NA | NA | TRBV7-3 | TGTGCCAGCAGCTCAGACGTTGGGACTGAAGCTTTCTTT | CASSSDVGTEAFF
TRBJ2-7 | TRBD2 | NA | TRBV6-5 | TGTGCCAGCAGTTCCCAGAGGGAGGGCCGGGGCGAGCAGTACTTC | CASSSQREGRGEQYF
TRBJ2-3 | TRBD2 | NA | TRBV15 | TGTGCCACCAGCAGAGATCTGTGGCTAGCGGGAGCAGATACGCAGTATTTT | CATSRDLWLAGADTQYF
TRBJ1-5 | NA | NA | TRBV28 | TGTGCCAGCAGTTCGAGATACGATTGGAGCAATCAGCCCCAGCATTTT | CASSSRYDWSNQPQHF
TRBJ2-2 | TRBD1 | NA | TRBV6-1 | TGTGCCAGCAGTGGGGACAGGGCTACGAACACCGGGGAGCTGTTTTTT | CASSGDRATNTGELFF
TRBJ2-7 | NA | NA | TRBV30 | TGTGCCTGGAGTGTACGGTGGGGACAGGGGCTATATGGTTCGGCTAGCGGGAGCTACGAGCAGTACTTC | CAWSVRWGQGLYGSASGSYEQYF
TRBJ2-7 | NA | NA | TRBV29-1 | TGCAGCGTTCCCGACCCTCTCACCTACGAGCAGTACTTC | CSVPDPLTYEQYF
TRBJ2-7 | NA | few | TRBV18 | TGTGCCAGCTCACCAAGACAGACCTACGAGCAGTACTTC | CASSPRQTYEQYF
TRBJ1-3 | TRBD1 | NA | TRBV5-1 | TGCGCCAGCAGCGTCGAGGGGGCGCAGGGAAACACCATATATTTT | CASSVEGAQGNTIYF
TRBJ2-4 | NA | NA | TRBV6-5 | TGTGCCAGCACCTGGGTAGCCAAAAACATTCAGTACTTC | CASTWVAKNIQYF
TRBJ2-5 | NA | NA | TRBV5-1 | TGCGCCAGCAGCTTGACAGGGGAGGAAGAGACCCAGTACTTC | CASSLTGEEETQYF
TRBJ2-3 | NA | few | TRBV27 | TGTGCCAGCAGTTTAAAGAATACGCAGTATTTT | CASSLKNTQYF
TRBJ1-3 | TRBD1 | few | TRBV28 | TGTGCCAGCACCCCATCGGGGACAGGGGTGTTTGGGGGAAACACCATATATTTT | CASTPSGTGVFGGNTIYF
TRBJ2-5 | TRBD1 | NA | TRBV27 | TGTGCCAGCAGTTTTATACCCGGACAGGGCCAAGAGACCCAGTACTTC | CASSFIPGQGQETQYF
TRBJ2-6 | NA | many | TRBV18 | TGTGCCAGCTCACCAAGGGGACAAATAACCCTCGCCCGGAACTCTGGGGCCAACGTCCTGACTTTC | CASSPRGQITLARNSGANVLTF
TRBJ1-3 | NA | NA | TRBV6-1 | TGTGCCAGCGGGAAGTTTAATGGAAACACCATATATTTT | CASGKFNGNTIYF
TRBJ2-6 | NA | NA | TRBV9 | TGTGCCAGCAGCGTTAGCCCCCCGACAGGAAACTCTGGGGCCAACGTCCTGACTTTC | CASSVSPPTGNSGANVLTF
TRBJ1-4 | NA | NA | TRBV5-1 | TGCGCCAGCAGGGGGGCCGGGAATGAAAAACTGTTTTTT | CASRGAGNEKLFF
TRBJ2-5 | TRBD1 | NA | TRBV5-1 | TGCGCCAGCAGCTATTCGTTCGGGACAGCCAGACAAGAGACCCAGTACTTC | CASSYSFGTARQETQYF
TRBJ2-3 | NA | NA | TRBV7-2 | TGTGCCAGCAGCTTAACTAGGACAAAAAGCACAGATACGCAGTATTTT | CASSLTRTKSTDTQYF
TRBJ2-5 | NA | NA | TRBV5-1 | TGCGCCAGCAGCGGCAGGGAAGGAGTAGAGACCCAGTACTTC | CASSGREGVETQYF
TRBJ1-1 | NA | few | TRBV10-2 | TGCGCCACCGGCAGGAACACTGAAGCTTTCTTT | CATGRNTEAFF
TRBJ2-1 | TRBD2 | NA | TRBV30 | TGTGCCTGGAGTGTACGGCTAGCGGGAGGATACAATGAGCAGTTCTTC | CAWSVRLAGGYNEQFF
TRBJ2-5 | NA | NA | TRBV25-1 | TGTGCCAGCAGTGAAAACCTGGGACAAGAGACCCAGTACTTC | CASSENLGQETQYF
TRBJ1-5 | NA | once | TRBV27 | TGTGCCAGCAGTTCCCTTTCCAATCAGCCCCAGCATTTT | CASSSLSNQPQHF
TRBJ2-5 | TRBD1 | NA | TRBV7-2 | TGTGCCAGCAGCATGAACAGACAGGGGGGACAAGAGGCCCAGTACTTC | CASSMNRQGGQEAQYF
TRBJ2-2 | NA | NA | TRBV5-1 | TGCGCCAGCAGCTTGACGGCCCCACCGAACACCGGGGAGCTGTTTTTT | CASSLTAPPNTGELFF